These T cell receptor beta chains were read from a single sample in a study of cytomegalovirus exposure and HLA in healthy donors. Profiled with immunoSEQ multiplex PCR; TCRdb holds only in-frame clones, not every one. In the table there are roughly 260,000 clones, just under 85% of which are singletons. The sample was PBMCs. Every receptor here comes from a woman between 40 and 50 years old in good health and CMV-seropositive. The CDR3 runs from the conserved cysteine through the conserved F or W.

>TRBJ1-5|TRBV30
CAWGGGVGQPQHF
>TRBJ2-2|TRBV5-6
CASSLGLNTGELFF
>TRBJ2-7|TRBV7-6
CASSLRSPVSSYEQYF
>TRBJ1-3|TRBV2
CASRGTGSSSGNTIYF
>TRBJ2-5|TRBV5-1
CASSLGGTGGGETQYF
>TRBJ2-7|TRBV6-5
CASSFRQGAYEQYF
>TRBJ1-1|TRBV6-5
CASSYNGQNTEAFF
>TRBJ2-1|TRBV9
CASSPWTGNEQFF
>TRBJ1-2|TRBV6-5
CASSYSNPGDYGYTF
>TRBJ2-4|TRBV4-3
CASSEGIGTIRGTKNIQYF
>TRBJ2-3|TRBV5-1
CASSLTGGWTDTQYF
>TRBJ1-4|TRBV28
CASILRQGGKLFF
>TRBJ2-1|TRBV18
CASSPTGQGYNEQFF
>TRBJ2-7|TRBV7-2
CASSPVQGVYEQYF
>TRBJ2-7|TRBV30
CAWTLASGNEQYF
>TRBJ2-1|TRBV13
CATKRGGSYNEQFF
>TRBJ1-5|TRBV2
CASRGTNSPNQPQHF
>TRBJ2-6|TRBV28
CASSPAGTSVKSGANVLTF
>TRBJ2-5|TRBV7-8
CASSLARLAFRETQYF
>TRBJ1-4|TRBV2
CASSEGYAEKLFF
>TRBJ1-5|TRBV5-6
CASSGSTGGDNQPQHF
>TRBJ2-7|TRBV27
CASSLEASASYEQYF
>TRBJ2-3|TRBV5-1
CASSLVAGADTQYF
>TRBJ2-3|TRBV4-3
CASSQAPRQGPSTDTQYF
>TRBJ1-1|TRBV19
CASNNRGANTEAFF
>TRBJ2-1|TRBV14
CASSQPWESNEQFF
>TRBJ1-4|TRBV30
CAWRDKTRSNEKLFF
>TRBJ2-4|TRBV19
CASSPLTSGLAKNSQYF
>TRBJ2-1|TRBV2
CASSLAGGDDEQFF
>TRBJ2-5|TRBV11-2
CASSLGTRSETQYF
>TRBJ2-1|TRBV4-2
CASSLSQGLATYNEQFF
>TRBJ2-1|TRBV7-9
CASSSGVYDYNEQFF
>TRBJ2-7|TRBV5-6
CARGQGHLDEQYF
>TRBJ2-2|TRBV7-6
CASSFLGQGNTGELFF
>TRBJ1-2|TRBV18
CASSPGTGDNYGYTF
>TRBJ2-7|TRBV6-1
CASSEAPGQGPYEQHF
>TRBJ2-7|TRBV7-2
CASSQDRYEQYF
>TRBJ2-3|TRBV11-2
CASSFGGQGPDTQYF
>TRBJ2-7|TRBV19
CASSIAAGTAYEQYF
>TRBJ1-1|TRBV7-8
CASSFGRWGNTEAFF
>TRBJ2-2|TRBV9
CASSALAGGLNTGELFF
>TRBJ2-5|TRBV19
CASSIPGQGTETQYF
>TRBJ2-1|TRBV5-1
CASSLGGYNEQFF
>TRBJ2-7|TRBV5-1
CASSLGLAGAYEQYF
>TRBJ2-2|TRBV30
CAWSRGSGVHGELFF
>TRBJ1-1|TRBV19
CASSKTGLTEAFF
>NA|TRBV4-1
CASSQGTADYEQYF
>TRBJ2-7|TRBV6-4
CASSVGHDPTYEQYF
>NA|TRBV28
CASSFPGTGYEQYF
>TRBJ1-6|TRBV28
CASSLSGTGNSPLHF
>TRBJ2-3|TRBV11-1
CASKGQRSTDTQYF
>TRBJ2-2|TRBV30
CAWRKSGSTGELFF
>TRBJ1-2|TRBV2
CASSPDRGQYGYTF